The clone carrying this TCR beta chain is judged large. The data are from a study of CD4 and CD8 cells across lung adenocarcinoma regions. Localized lung adenocarcinoma, a non-small cell lung cancer, affected the donors. The CDR3 covers 16 residues. Trimming took 2 bases from V and 6 from J; bases not matched to a gene: 5. Germline CDR1 MNHNS, CDR2 SASEGT. Each CDR3 protein gets one entry after TCRdb re-called the PCR reads with MiXCR. The data show 9,500 to 15,000 distinct CDR3 sequences, with around half seen just once and roughly 25% held by the top ten. This chain links TRBV6-1 with TRBJ2-1; 12 bases agree with TRBD2. The specimen was CD8+ T cells from the margin of a lung tumor. The sequence was obtained from a female donor with lung adenocarcinoma. The CD4 and CD8 labels of this study may be unreliable. In DNA form, the CDR3 reads TGTGCCAGCAGTGAAACGTGGACTAGCGGGACCAATGAGCAGTTCTTC. Encoded protein: CASSETWTSGTNEQFF.